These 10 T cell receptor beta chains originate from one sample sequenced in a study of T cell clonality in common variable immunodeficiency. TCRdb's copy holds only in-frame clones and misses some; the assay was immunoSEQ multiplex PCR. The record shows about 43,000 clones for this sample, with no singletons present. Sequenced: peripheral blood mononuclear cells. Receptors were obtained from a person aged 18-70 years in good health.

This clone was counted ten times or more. The DNA read from the CDR3 is TGCGCCAGCAGTGAGTCAGGGCTTAGCGGCGATACG. It codes for CASSESGLSGDT. From start to end, the CDR3 is CASSESGLSGDTQYF. The J gene is TRBJ2-3, the V gene TRBV10-1, with a weak D call TRBD2 (6 bases). The CDR3 end falls 3 residues outside the read, so it is completed with the germline J gene. The V and J ends lost 0 bases and 6 bases respectively, with 13 bases between them. This CDR3 spans 15 amino acids. Germline CDR1 is WNHNN and CDR2 is SYGVQD (reference sequence).

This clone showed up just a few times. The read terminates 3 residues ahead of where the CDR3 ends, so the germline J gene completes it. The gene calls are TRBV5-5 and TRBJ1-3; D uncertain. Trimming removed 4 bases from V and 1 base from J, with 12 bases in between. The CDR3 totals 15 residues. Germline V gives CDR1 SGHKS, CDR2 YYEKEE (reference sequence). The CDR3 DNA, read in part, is TGTGCCAGCAGCCGCTCGTACACATCTGGAAACACC. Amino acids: CASSRSYTSGNT. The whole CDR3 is CASSRSYTSGNTIYF. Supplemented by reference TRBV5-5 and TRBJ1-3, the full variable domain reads DAGVTQSPTHLIKTRGQQVTLRCSPISGHKSVSWYQQVLGQGPQFIFQYYEKEERGRGNFPDRFSARQFPNYSSELNVNALLLGDSALYLCASSRSYTSGNTIYFGEGSWLTVV.

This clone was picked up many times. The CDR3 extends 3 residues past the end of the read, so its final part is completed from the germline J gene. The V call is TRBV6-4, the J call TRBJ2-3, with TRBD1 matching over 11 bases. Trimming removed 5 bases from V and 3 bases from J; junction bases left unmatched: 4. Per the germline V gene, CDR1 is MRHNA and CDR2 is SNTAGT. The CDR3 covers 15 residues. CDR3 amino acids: CASSKDRGQTDTQYF. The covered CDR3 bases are TGTGCCAGCAGTAAGGACAGGGGGCAAACAGATACG.

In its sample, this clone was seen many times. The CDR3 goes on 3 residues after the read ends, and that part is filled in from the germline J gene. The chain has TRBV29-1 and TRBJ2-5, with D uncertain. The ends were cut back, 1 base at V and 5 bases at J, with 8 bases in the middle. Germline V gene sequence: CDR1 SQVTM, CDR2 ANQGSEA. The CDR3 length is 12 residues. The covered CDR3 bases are TGCAGCGTTGAAGGTAACGGGGAGACC. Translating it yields CSVEGNGET. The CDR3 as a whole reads CSVEGNGETQYF.

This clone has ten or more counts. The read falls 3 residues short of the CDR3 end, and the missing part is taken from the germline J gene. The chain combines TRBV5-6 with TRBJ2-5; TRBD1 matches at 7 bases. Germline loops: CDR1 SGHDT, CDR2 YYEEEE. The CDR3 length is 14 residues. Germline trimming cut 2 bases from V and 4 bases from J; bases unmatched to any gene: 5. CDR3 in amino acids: CASSFLAGGETQYF. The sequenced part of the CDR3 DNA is TGTGCCAGCAGCTTTCTAGCAGGGGGAGAGACC.

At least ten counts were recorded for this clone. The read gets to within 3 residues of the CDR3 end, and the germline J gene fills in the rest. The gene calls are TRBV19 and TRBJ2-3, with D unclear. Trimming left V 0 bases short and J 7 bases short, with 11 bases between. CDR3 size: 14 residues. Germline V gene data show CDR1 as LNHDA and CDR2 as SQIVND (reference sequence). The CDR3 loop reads CASSIDLERYTQYF. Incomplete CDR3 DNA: TGTGCCAGTAGTATAGATCTGGAGCGCTATACG.

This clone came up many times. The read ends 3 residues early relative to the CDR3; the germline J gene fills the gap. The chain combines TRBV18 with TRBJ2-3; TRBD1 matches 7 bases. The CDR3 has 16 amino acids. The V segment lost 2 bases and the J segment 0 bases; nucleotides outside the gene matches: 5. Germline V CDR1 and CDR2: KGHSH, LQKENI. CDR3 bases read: TGTGCCAGCTCACCAGGGACAGTAGCTAGCACAGATACG. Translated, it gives CASSPGTVASTDT. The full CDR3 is CASSPGTVASTDTQYF.

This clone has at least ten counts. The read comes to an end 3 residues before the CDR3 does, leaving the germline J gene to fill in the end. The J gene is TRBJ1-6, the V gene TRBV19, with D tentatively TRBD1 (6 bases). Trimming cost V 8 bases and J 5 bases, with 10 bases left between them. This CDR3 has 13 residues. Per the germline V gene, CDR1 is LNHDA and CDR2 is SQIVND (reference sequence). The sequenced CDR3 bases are TGTGCCAGTCAGGACAGCCATAATTCACCC. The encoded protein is CASQDSHNSP. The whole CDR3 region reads CASQDSHNSPLHF. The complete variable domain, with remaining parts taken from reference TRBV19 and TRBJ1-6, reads DGGITQSPKYLFRKEGQNVTLSCEQNLNHDAMYWYRQDPGQGLRLIYYSQIVNDFQKGDIAEGYSVSREKKESFPLTVTSAQKNPTAFYLCASQDSHNSPLHFGNGTRLTVT.

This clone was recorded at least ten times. CDR3 residues: CASSPTSVADTQYF. CDR3 DNA, as far as it was read: TGCGCCAGCAGCCCGACTAGCGTGGCAGATACG. The gene calls are TRBV5-1 and TRBJ2-3, with TRBD2 matching over 8 bases. The read ends 3 residues shy of where the CDR3 ends; the end is completed using the germline J gene. V lost 4 bases and J lost 4; bases outside the gene matches: 5. Per germline, CDR1 SGHRS and CDR2 YFSETQ. This CDR3 contains 14 residues.

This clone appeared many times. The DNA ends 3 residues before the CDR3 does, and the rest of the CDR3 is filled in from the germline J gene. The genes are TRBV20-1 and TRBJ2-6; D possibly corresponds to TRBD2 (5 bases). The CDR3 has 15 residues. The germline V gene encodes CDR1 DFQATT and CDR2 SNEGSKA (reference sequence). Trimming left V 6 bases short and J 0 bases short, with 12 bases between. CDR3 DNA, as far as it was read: TGCAGTGCAGCCGGGGTAGGCTCTGGGGCCAACGTC. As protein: CSAAGVGSGANV. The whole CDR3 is CSAAGVGSGANVLTF.